The 20 T cell receptor beta chains listed next were all sequenced from one sample in a study of blood T cells in healthy people across ages. Next came a second PCR, run for roughly 7 to 12 cycles, which used a sample-barcoded 5' primer along with a J-beta primer mix. TCRdb processed the 5' RACE reads anew with MiXCR; each CDR3 protein has one entry. In the table there are 1,800,000 or so distinct CDR3 sequences, approximately 40% of which are singletons. Sample: blood. Receptors originate from a human donor in good health.

V gene TRBV4-1 combines with J gene TRBJ1-2; 12 bases align to TRBD1. Germline-derived CDR1 and CDR2 are MGHRA and YSYEKL. The ends lost 0 bases at V and 4 bases at J; junction bases unmatched: 9. This CDR3 contains 18 residues. CDR3 coding DNA: TGCGCCAGCAGCCAAGAGCACGGGACAGGGGGCATCGGCTATGGCTACACCTTC. Protein product: CASSQEHGTGGIGYGYTF.

A few counts support this clonotype. V and J are TRBV7-9 and TRBJ1-2; D might be TRBD1 (6 bases). The CDR3 has 13 residues. Trimming removed 4 bases from V and 4 bases from J, with 10 bases in between. The germline gives CDR1 SEHNR, CDR2 FQNEAQ (reference sequence). This CDR3 is CASSSGGAYGYTF. The DNA of the CDR3 is TGTGCCAGCAGCTCCGGGGGGGCCTATGGCTACACCTTC.

Comment on this clonotype: A read error may produce the germline difference seen at one junction end. The gene calls are TRBV10-3 and TRBJ2-5; maybe TRBD2 (6 bases). The CDR3 consists of 15 residues. The V gene's germline CDR1 is ENHRY and CDR2 SYGVKD. CDR3 sequence reads: CAVSESRDLQETQYF. CDR3 DNA sequence: TGTGCCGTCAGTGAGAGCCGGGACTTACAAGAGACCCAGTACTTC.

The CDR3: CASSLVKSGFTDTQYF. The CDR3 bases are TGTGCCAGCAGCTTAGTGAAGTCTGGTTTCACAGATACGCAGTATTTT. The chain carries TRBV7-2 and TRBJ2-3; D unclear. Germline values: CDR1 SGHTA, CDR2 FQGNSA. The ends were cut back, 1 base at V and 2 bases at J, with 13 bases in the middle. The CDR3 length is 16 residues.

This clonotype has more than one count but fewer than ten. The V and J genes are TRBV5-1 and TRBJ2-1, with D tentatively TRBD2 (7 bases). CDR1 is SGHRS and CDR2 is YFSETQ in the germline V gene. Trimming pared 6 bases from V and 0 bases from J, leaving 13 bases between. The CDR3 runs 15 residues. CDR3 amino acids: CASKKGGGSYNEQFF. CDR3 DNA sequence: TGCGCCAGCAAAAAAGGGGGGGGCTCCTACAATGAGCAGTTCTTC.

This chain joins TRBV10-3 and TRBJ2-5; tentatively, D is TRBD1 or TRBD2 (5 bases each). CDR3 size: 14 residues. Trimming pared 6 bases from V and 2 bases from J, leaving 13 bases between. Germline lookup yields CDR1 ENHRY and CDR2 SYGVKD. CDR3 sequence: CAIRDRDDQETQYF. In DNA form, the CDR3 reads TGTGCCATCAGGGACCGGGACGATCAAGAGACCCAGTACTTC.

V is TRBV12-3 or TRBV12-4 and J is TRBJ1-5; 7 bases are a match to TRBD1. The CDR3 is made up of 19 amino acids. V shed 0 bases and J 2 bases; nucleotides not matched to a gene: 13. The CDR3 protein is CASSLATGQISGRNQPQHF. In DNA form, the CDR3 reads TGTGCCAGCAGTTTAGCGACGGGACAGATCTCTGGGCGCAATCAGCCCCAGCATTTT.

This clonotype appeared a few times. The chain links TRBV9 to TRBJ1-2; D gene unclear. Trimming pared 3 bases from V and 4 bases from J, leaving 16 bases between. The CDR3 totals 15 residues. The germline V gene encodes CDR1 SGDLS and CDR2 YYNGEE. As DNA, the CDR3 is TGTGCCAGCAGCGCCACGGGCCAGATAGGCTATGGCTACACCTTC. This sequence encodes CASSATGQIGYGYTF.

V is TRBV7-2 and J is TRBJ1-2, with 8 bases identical to TRBD1. V lost 7 bases, J lost 7 bases, and 17 bases stayed unmatched. This CDR3 contains 16 residues. Germline CDR1 is SGHTA and CDR2 is FQGNSA. The chain's CDR3 is CASNIEQGARTRGYTF. CDR3 in DNA: TGTGCCAGCAACATCGAGCAGGGGGCGCGTACCCGTGGCTACACCTTC.

This clonotype was observed at least ten times. The genes are TRBV20-1 and TRBJ2-1; no firm D call. Germline-derived CDR1 and CDR2 are DFQATT and SNEGSKA (reference sequence). The CDR3 loop spans 16 amino acids. Trimming pared 6 bases from V and 2 bases from J, leaving 20 bases between. CDR3 nucleotides: TGCAGTGCAACCAAAGAAGGGCATACACCCTACAATGAGCAGTTCTTC. Amino acid sequence: CSATKEGHTPYNEQFF.

The genes are TRBV3-1 and TRBJ1-5; no clear D gene. The length of the CDR3 is 15 residues. The V end lost 4 bases, the J end lost 6 bases, and 16 bases lay between the germline ends. Germline CDR1 is LGHDT and CDR2 is YNNKEL (reference sequence). CDR3 loop: CASSRTSEGVQPQHF. In DNA, the CDR3 is TGTGCCAGCAGCCGAACTTCAGAGGGTGTTCAGCCCCAGCATTTT.

This chain joins TRBV7-9 and TRBJ2-1; 8 bases align to TRBD1. Germline lookup yields CDR1 SEHNR and CDR2 FQNEAQ (reference sequence). Unmatched junction bases numbered 13, after V lost 5 bases and J lost 10 bases. This CDR3 has 15 amino acids. The DNA of the CDR3 is TGTGCCAGCAGCCAAAGGACAGGGTTCGGAGGGGAGCAGTTCTTC. Protein product: CASSQRTGFGGEQFF. Complete variable domain (other parts from reference TRBV7-9 and TRBJ2-1): DTGVSQNPRHKITKRGQNVTFRCDPISEHNRLYWYRQTLGQGPEFLTYFQNEAQLEKSRLLSDRFSAERPKGSFSTLEIQRTEQGDSAMYLCASSQRTGFGGEQFFGPGTRLTVL.

This clonotype was picked up many times. V usage is TRBV20-1 and J usage is TRBJ2-4; 11 nucleotides align to TRBD1. This CDR3 comprises 15 residues. In germline, CDR1 is DFQATT, CDR2 SNEGSKA (reference sequence). The ends lost 3 bases at V and 13 bases at J; junction bases unmatched: 14. This chain's CDR3 is CSARRGQGDVEEQYF. CDR3 coding DNA: TGCAGTGCTAGGAGGGGACAGGGGGATGTGGAGGAGCAGTACTTC.

This clonotype was detected a few times. The DNA for the CDR3 is TGTGCCAGCAGTTACCGTGCTAGCGGGATCTACAATGAGCAGTTCTTC. Its protein is CASSYRASGIYNEQFF. V usage is TRBV6-2 or TRBV6-3 and J usage is TRBJ2-1, with 9 positions matching TRBD2. V was clipped by 2 bases and J by 3 bases; unmatched bases: 5. This CDR3 is built from 16 residues. The germline V gene encodes CDR1 MNHEY and CDR2 SVGEGT.

Only a few counts were recorded for this clonotype. V usage is TRBV6-2 or TRBV6-3 and J usage is TRBJ2-2; D is possibly TRBD2 (6 bases). Trimming left V 2 bases short and J 4 bases short, with 8 bases between. The CDR3 is 14 residues long. Germline CDR1 and CDR2: MNHEY and SVGEGT. Here the CDR3 reads CASSYREITGELFF. The CDR3 region has the DNA TGTGCCAGCAGTTACCGGGAGATCACCGGGGAGCTGTTTTTT.

Details on this clonotype: Mismatch with germline at one junction end may stem from a read error. This chain links TRBV20-1 with TRBJ2-3; D remains ambiguous. This CDR3 spans 12 amino acids. Germline values: CDR1 DFQATT, CDR2 SNEGSKA (reference sequence). The CDR3 is CSAAEAGDTQYF. For the CDR3, the DNA is TGTAGTGCTGCTGAGGCTGGTGATACGCAGTATTTT.

The V gene is TRBV4-3, the J gene TRBJ1-2; tentatively, D is TRBD1 (6 bases). V gave up 0 bases and J gave up 0 bases, with 14 bases separating them. The CDR3 extends over 17 amino acids. The germline V gene encodes CDR1 LGHNA and CDR2 YSLEER. As DNA, the CDR3 is TGCGCCAGCAGCCAAGAAGTTAGTTACAGGGCTAACTATGGCTACACCTTC. This sequence encodes CASSQEVSYRANYGYTF.

The chain recombines TRBV5-5 with TRBJ2-2; D gene unclear. With 0 bases removed from V and 3 bases from J, the gap between germline ends came to 12 bases. Per the germline V gene, CDR1 is SGHKS and CDR2 is YYEKEE (reference sequence). CDR3 size: 16 residues. The CDR3 nucleotides read TGTGCCAGCAGCTTGGACACACACCCCTACACCGGGGAGCTGTTTTTT. This gives the protein CASSLDTHPYTGELFF. The entire variable domain, with the rest obtained from reference TRBV5-5 and TRBJ2-2, is as follows: DAGVTQSPTHLIKTRGQQVTLRCSPISGHKSVSWYQQVLGQGPQFIFQYYEKEERGRGNFPDRFSARQFPNYSSELNVNALLLGDSALYLCASSLDTHPYTGELFFGEGSRLTVL.

V and J are TRBV28 and TRBJ2-4; TRBD2 aligns across 9 bases. The V gene end was trimmed by 6 bases and the J gene end by 13 bases; junction bases not matched to a gene: 22. The V gene's germline CDR1 is MDHEN and CDR2 SYDVKM. The CDR3 is made up of 17 amino acids. CDR3 sequence reads: CASSPPQAGGFGLEQYF. The CDR3 coding sequence is TGTGCCAGCAGCCCACCTCAAGCGGGGGGCTTCGGGCTGGAGCAGTACTTC.

V gene TRBV6-5 combines with J gene TRBJ1-1; D is perhaps TRBD1 (5 bases). The CDR3 totals 13 residues. The V and J ends lost 6 bases and 4 bases respectively, with 12 bases between them. Germline-derived CDR1 and CDR2 are MNHEY and SVGAGI. In DNA, the CDR3 is TGTGCCAGCAGGGGGGGGATTGGCACTGAAGCTTTCTTT. This gives the protein CASRGGIGTEAFF.